The rows below give T cell receptor beta chains drawn from one sample of a study of Ad26.COV2.S vaccination and SARS-CoV-2 variants. Sequenced by immunoSEQ multiplex PCR; TCRdb stores in-frame clones only, minus some. Among about 500,000 clones listed, about 89% were seen once. Sequenced here: peripheral blood, sampled in a trial of Ad26.COV2.S vaccine versus placebo. Receptor source: a person aged 18-60 years who received the Ad26.COV2.S COVID-19 vaccine or a placebo. CDR3s include the opening cysteine and the closing phenylalanine or tryptophan. The D gene is left open where the match is weak. The size field is filled for only some rows; it gives once, few, many or a size class.

>TRBJ2-7|TRBV15|TRBD1|NA
TGTGCCACCAGCAGAGGGACAGGCACCTACGAGCAGTACTTC
CATSRGTGTYEQYF
>TRBJ2-7|TRBV6-5|NA|NA
TGTGCCAGCCTGTCGGAGAGAGGCTACGAGCAGTACTTC
CASLSERGYEQYF
>TRBJ2-6|TRBV7-3|NA|NA
TGTGCCAGCAGCTTAATCCCAATAGGGCAGGGTATAGGCGGGGCCAACGTCCTGACTTTC
CASSLIPIGQGIGGANVLTF
>TRBJ1-5|TRBV5-5|NA|NA
TGTGCCAGCAGCTTGAGTAGTTCGGATCAGCCCCAGCATTTT
CASSLSSSDQPQHF
>TRBJ1-1|TRBV5-6|NA|NA
TGTGCCAGCAGCTTGGGCGCGGTCTTGGGGCGAGTTACTGAAGCTTTCTTT
CASSLGAVLGRVTEAFF
>TRBJ2-1|TRBV2|NA|NA
TGTGCCAGCGTCGCGGGTGAGCAGTTCTTC
CASVAGEQFF
>TRBJ1-2|TRBV27|NA|NA
TGTGCCAGCCGGGGGAGGAACCAGGGCGTATCTGGCTACACCTTC
CASRGRNQGVSGYTF
>TRBJ1-2|TRBV27|NA|NA
TGTGCCAGCAGTCCACAGGGAGACTATGGCTACACCTTC
CASSPQGDYGYTF
>TRBJ2-6|TRBV3-1/TRBV3-2|TRBD2|NA
TGTGCCAGCAGCCGGGGGGGAGACTCTGGGGCCAACGTCCTGACTTTC
CASSRGGDSGANVLTF
>TRBJ1-1|TRBV5-5|NA|NA
TGTGCCAGCAGCTCGTATTACATGAACACTGAAGCTTTCTTT
CASSSYYMNTEAFF
>TRBJ2-7|TRBV5-1|NA|once
TGCGCCAGCAGCTTGAGGTCAGGGGAGGGGAACGAGCAGTACTTC
CASSLRSGEGNEQYF
>TRBJ1-5|TRBV30|NA|NA
TGTGCCTGGAGTGTACAAAAGGCATCCGTCAATCAGCCCCAGCATTTT
CAWSVQKASVNQPQHF
>TRBJ2-1|TRBV7-9|NA|once
TGTGCCAGCAGCTCGACCGGCTCCTACAATGAGCAGTTCTTC
CASSSTGSYNEQFF
>TRBJ2-1|TRBV7-8|NA|NA
TGTGCCAGCAGCTTAAACCCCAGGAGTAGCTCCTACAATGAGCAGTTCTTC
CASSLNPRSSSYNEQFF
>TRBJ2-5|TRBV12-2|NA|NA
TGTGCAAGTCGCTTAGGGGGCCAGGCAGGGGAAGAGACCCAGTACTTC
CASRLGGQAGEETQYF
>TRBJ2-7|TRBV28|TRBD1|NA
TGTGCCAGCAGTCCCGGGACAGGGTACGAGCAGTACTTC
CASSPGTGYEQYF
>TRBJ1-6|TRBV6-2/TRBV6-3|NA|NA
TGTGCCAGCAGTTACGAGTATTCACCCCTCCACTTT
CASSYEYSPLHF
>TRBJ1-2|TRBV6-5|NA|NA
TGTGCCAGCAGTTACTTCAAAGGACAGAACTATGGCTACACCTTC
CASSYFKGQNYGYTF
>TRBJ1-1|TRBV7-9|NA|NA
TGTGCCAGCCTCCCCTTGAACACTGAAGCTTTCTTT
CASLPLNTEAFF
>TRBJ2-7|TRBV11-3|TRBD1|NA
TGTGCCAGCAGCTCTGGGACCGGGACAGGGTTCCACGAGCAGTACTTC
CASSSGTGTGFHEQYF
>TRBJ2-5|TRBV18|NA|NA
TGTGCCAGCTCACGCGCTGGGGGTATCCAAGAGACCCAGTACTTC
CASSRAGGIQETQYF
>TRBJ2-7|TRBV3-1/TRBV3-2|TRBD2|NA
TGTGCCAGCAGCCAAGTTAGGAGCGGGAGTGGGGCGAGGGCCTACGAGCAGTACTTC
CASSQVRSGSGARAYEQYF
>TRBJ1-2|TRBV30|TRBD1|once
TGTGCCTGGGAGGGACAGGCGAGCGGCTACACCTTC
CAWEGQASGYTF
>TRBJ2-5|TRBV19|TRBD1|NA
TGTGCCAGTAGTAAGGGACAGGGGACGAGGGAGACCCAGTACTTC
CASSKGQGTRETQYF
>TRBJ1-2|TRBV6-5|NA|NA
TGTGCCAGCAGGCGGACAGCCGCCTCTAACTATGGCTACACCTTC
CASRRTAASNYGYTF
>TRBJ2-1|TRBV3-1/TRBV3-2|TRBD2|NA
TGTGCCAGCAGCCCTAGCGGGGGGGCCCACAATGAGCAGTTCTTC
CASSPSGGAHNEQFF
>TRBJ2-7|TRBV12-3/TRBV12-4|TRBD2|NA
TGTGCCAGCAGTGGGACTAACTCCTACGAGCAGTACTTC
CASSGTNSYEQYF
>TRBJ1-2|TRBV19|TRBD1|NA
TGTGCCAGTAGTACACCGGGACAGGGGGGCTATGGCTACACCTTC
CASSTPGQGGYGYTF
>TRBJ1-4|TRBV7-3|NA|once
TGTGCCAGCAGCTTAAATTATGAAAAACTGTTTTTT
CASSLNYEKLFF
>TRBJ1-5|TRBV2|NA|NA
TGTGCCAGCAGTGAGCGGCAGGGACTGTCTCCCCAGCATTTT
CASSERQGLSPQHF
>TRBJ2-1|TRBV4-1|TRBD2|NA
TGCGCCAGCAGCCACCTAGGCCTAGCGGACGCGGGAAATGAGCAGTTCTTC
CASSHLGLADAGNEQFF
>TRBJ2-5|TRBV11-2|NA|NA
TGTGCCAGCAGCTTAGTGGGGCAGATCCAAGAGACCCAGTACTTC
CASSLVGQIQETQYF
>TRBJ1-4|TRBV30|NA|NA
TGTGCCTGGAGCCCCGGCCCCAATGAAAAACTGTTTTTT
CAWSPGPNEKLFF
>TRBJ2-1|TRBV5-1|TRBD1|NA
TGCGCCAGCAGCTCGGGACAGAGCAATGAGCAGTTCTTC
CASSSGQSNEQFF
>TRBJ1-1|TRBV21-1|NA|NA
TGTGCCAGCAGCAAAGAGGGCCAGGTGAACACTGAAGCTTTCTTT
CASSKEGQVNTEAFF
>TRBJ1-2|TRBV7-2|TRBD1|NA
TGTGCCAGCAGCCTGGGACAGACCTTGAACTATGGCTACACCTTC
CASSLGQTLNYGYTF
>TRBJ2-1|TRBV14|NA|NA
TGTGCCAGCAGCCAGCCCGGACGCCCCAGCTCCTACAATGAGCAGTTCTTC
CASSQPGRPSSYNEQFF
>TRBJ2-7|TRBV2|TRBD1|NA
TGTGCCAGCAGTCAAACAGGGGGAGGTTCCTACGAGCAGTACTTC
CASSQTGGGSYEQYF
>TRBJ1-5|TRBV18|NA|NA
TGTGCCAGCTCACCGGGACACAATCAGCCCCAGCATTTT
CASSPGHNQPQHF
>TRBJ1-5|TRBV2|TRBD1|NA
TGTGCCAGCAGTGTTATATTACGGACAGGTCATAGCAATCAGCCCCAGCATTTT
CASSVILRTGHSNQPQHF
>TRBJ2-3|TRBV7-7|NA|NA
TGTGCTAGCAGCCCCGGGACTTCGATTCGCACAGATACGCAGTATTTT
CASSPGTSIRTDTQYF
>TRBJ2-2|TRBV28|TRBD2|NA
TGTGCCAGCAGTCCCCGGGGAGGGAAACTACAGTCGGGGACCGGGGAGCTGTTTTTT
CASSPRGGKLQSGTGELFF
>TRBJ2-7|TRBV7-8|TRBD2|NA
TGTGCCAGCAGCCTCGGGACTAGCGGGAGTTTGTACGAGCAGTACTTC
CASSLGTSGSLYEQYF
>TRBJ2-4|TRBV5-8|NA|once
TGTGCCAGCAGCAGGGTATCCAAAAACATTCAGTACTTC
CASSRVSKNIQYF
>TRBJ2-6|TRBV18|NA|NA
TGTGCCAGCTCACCACTGTGGGCGACGGCCGGGGGTCCATCTGGGGCCAACGTCCTGACTTTC
CASSPLWATAGGPSGANVLTF
>TRBJ2-5|TRBV2|TRBD1|once
TGTGCCAGCAGCAGACAGGGTTACGAGACCCAGTACTTC
CASSRQGYETQYF
>TRBJ2-1|TRBV27|NA|NA
TGTGCCAGCAGGCTAAATGGCAGGGCCAACAATGAGCAGTTCTTC
CASRLNGRANNEQFF
>TRBJ2-3|TRBV13|TRBD2|NA
TGTGCCAGCAGCTTAATGGGACTAGCGGGAGGGTCCACAGATACGCAGTATTTT
CASSLMGLAGGSTDTQYF
>TRBJ1-4|TRBV15|NA|NA
TGTGCCACAACCAGGGATCTTAATGAAAAACTGTTTTTT
CATTRDLNEKLFF
>TRBJ2-6|TRBV30|NA|once
TGTGCCTGGCAGGACAGCCTCTCTGGGGCCAACGTCCTGACTTTC
CAWQDSLSGANVLTF
>TRBJ1-1|TRBV7-2|NA|NA
TGTGCCAGCAGCTTATTGGGGGACCGGGCTTTCTTT
CASSLLGDRAFF
>TRBJ1-4|TRBV3-1/TRBV3-2|NA|NA
TGTGCCAGCAGCCTACCTCGGGGCGGTAATGAAAAACTGTTTTTT
CASSLPRGGNEKLFF
>TRBJ2-1|TRBV11-3|TRBD2|NA
TGTGCCAGCGCGGGGGGGAGCGGAAATGAGCAGTTCTTC
CASAGGSGNEQFF
>TRBJ2-5|TRBV5-1|NA|NA
TGCGCCAGTCGGGTGGGACCACACGGAGAGACCCAGTACTTC
CASRVGPHGETQYF
>TRBJ2-5|TRBV28|TRBD2|NA
TGTGCCAGCAGCCTCCACCGGGTAGCGGGGGGGACCCAGTACTTC
CASSLHRVAGGTQYF
>TRBJ1-3|TRBV9|NA|NA
TGTGCCAGCAGCCATAGCGGAGGGTGGGACACCATATATTTT
CASSHSGGWDTIYF
>TRBJ1-2|TRBV2|NA|NA
TGTGCCAGCAGTGAAGCGCTTGCCCACTATGGCTACACCTTC
CASSEALAHYGYTF
>TRBJ1-2|TRBV10-3|NA|NA
TGTGCCATCAGTGAGTCGTATGGGGATCCTGGCTACACCTTC
CAISESYGDPGYTF
>TRBJ2-1|TRBV18|NA|NA
TGTGCCAGCTCACCCGACAGGAATGAGCAGTTCTTC
CASSPDRNEQFF